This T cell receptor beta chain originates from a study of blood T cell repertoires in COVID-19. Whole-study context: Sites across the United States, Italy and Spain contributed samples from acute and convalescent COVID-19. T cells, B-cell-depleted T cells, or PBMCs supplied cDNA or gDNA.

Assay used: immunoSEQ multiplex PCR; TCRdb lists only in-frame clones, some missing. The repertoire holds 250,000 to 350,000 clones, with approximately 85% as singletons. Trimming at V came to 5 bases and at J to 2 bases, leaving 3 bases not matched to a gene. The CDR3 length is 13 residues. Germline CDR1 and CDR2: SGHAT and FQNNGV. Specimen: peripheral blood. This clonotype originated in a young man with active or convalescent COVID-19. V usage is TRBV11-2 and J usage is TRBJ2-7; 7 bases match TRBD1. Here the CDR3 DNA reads TGTGCCAGCAGCGTTACAGGGGCCTACGAGCAGTACTTC. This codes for CASSVTGAYEQYF.